Listed below are T cell receptor beta chains from one sample, sequenced in a study of OX40 agonist ivuxolimab in advanced cancers. The repertoire was sequenced with immunoSEQ multiplex PCR; TCRdb's copy has only in-frame clones and lacks some. The sample lists 20,000 to 25,000 clones, around nine tenths seen once, with around a quarter in the top ten. The material was CD4+ or CD8+ T cells sorted from blood, obtained in a trial of the OX40 agonist ivuxolimab. Receptors originate from an adult with an advanced solid tumor such as melanoma, head and neck, liver or kidney cancer. Both conserved end residues are part of each CDR3. D genes are given only for firm matches. Where a row states a size, it is once, few, many or the class of an expanded clone; other rows omit it.

-,TRBV5-4,-,TRBJ2-7,TGTGCCAGCAGCTTATCCAGGGGTGGCGAGCAGTACTTC,CASSLSRGGEQYF
-,TRBV30,-,TRBJ2-3,TGTGCCTGGAGTGCCCTGGGAAGGGGAGATACGCAGTATTTT,CAWSALGRGDTQYF
-,TRBV7-2,TRBD2,TRBJ2-2,TGTGCCAGCAGCTTCGAACTAGCGGGATTCACCGGGGAGCTGTTTTTT,CASSFELAGFTGELFF
-,TRBV9,-,TRBJ2-3,TGTGCCAGCAGCTCCAGGGGGGTGGCAGATACGCAGTATTTT,CASSSRGVADTQYF
-,TRBV16,-,TRBJ2-1,TGTGCCAGCAGCCAATCGTCGGCCAGGGGGGTCTTCTTC,CASSQSSARGVFF
-,TRBV7-9,-,TRBJ1-2,TGTGCCAGCAGCTCCCAAGGACTCTATGGCTACACCTTC,CASSSQGLYGYTF
-,TRBV11-3,-,TRBJ2-1,TGTGCCAGCGCCGAGAGTCCCTCCTACAATGAGCAGTTCTTC,CASAESPSYNEQFF
-,TRBV6-6,-,TRBJ1-3,TGTGCCAGCAGTTACTCGTGGGCGTTTAAGAATTATTTT,CASSYSWAFKNYF
-,TRBV4-1,-,TRBJ2-1,TGCGCCAGCAGCCAATCGGGGGGCCATGAGCAGTTCTTC,CASSQSGGHEQFF
few,TRBV2,-,TRBJ1-1,TGTGCCAGCAGTGAAGCTGGCAGGGAAGCTTTCTTT,CASSEAGREAFF
once,TRBV7-6,TRBD2,TRBJ2-7,TGTGCCAGCAGCTTAGCTAGCGGGAGGGCCCTCACCTACGAGCAGTACTTC,CASSLASGRALTYEQYF
-,TRBV11-3,-,TRBJ2-5,TGTGCCAGCAGCTTATGGACGCAAGAGACCCAGTACTTC,CASSLWTQETQYF
medium-sized,TRBV4-3,-,TRBJ2-7,TGCGCCAGCAGCCAAGGGACTTCTACCTCCTACGAGCAGTACTTC,CASSQGTSTSYEQYF
-,TRBV27,-,TRBJ1-1,TGTGCCAGCACCCGGGGCATGAACACTGAAGCTTTCTTT,CASTRGMNTEAFF
-,TRBV7-3,-,TRBJ2-1,TGTGCCAGCAGCTTAACGTATGAGCAGTTCTTC,CASSLTYEQFF
-,TRBV19,TRBD1,TRBJ2-7,TGTGCCAGTAGTTGGGACAGGTACTCCTACGAGCAGTACTTC,CASSWDRYSYEQYF
-,TRBV7-2,-,TRBJ2-3,TGTGCCAGCAGCCTTCGCCCCGGAGGGGAGGCAGATACGCAGTATTTT,CASSLRPGGEADTQYF
once,TRBV10-3,-,TRBJ2-1,TGTGCCATCAGTAGCGCCACCCAGTACAATGAGCAGTTCTTC,CAISSATQYNEQFF
-,TRBV7-8,-,TRBJ2-7,TGTGCCGGGGGGCAGGGCCCCACCTACGAGCAGTACTTC,CAGGQGPTYEQYF
-,TRBV7-6,-,TRBJ2-3,TGTGCCAGCAGCTTAGTACCGGGGGCAGATACGCAGTATTTT,CASSLVPGADTQYF
few,TRBV7-9,-,TRBJ1-1,TGTGCCAGCAGCTTCAGGGGGAACACTGAAGCTTTCTTT,CASSFRGNTEAFF
few,TRBV27,-,TRBJ1-1,TGTGCCAGCAGCCTTGCCCCGGTCTTGGGGAACACTGAAGCTTTCTTT,CASSLAPVLGNTEAFF
-,TRBV25-1,TRBD2,TRBJ2-7,TGTGCCAGCAGTGAAGCGGGAGTTTCAAGAGAGCAGTACTTC,CASSEAGVSREQYF
-,TRBV19,-,TRBJ1-1,TGTGCCAGTAGTATCTCGGGAAACACTGAAGCTTTCTTT,CASSISGNTEAFF
-,TRBV10-3,-,TRBJ1-6,TGTGCCATCAGTGAGGTGAGGGGAAAGAATTCACCCCTCCACTTT,CAISEVRGKNSPLHF
once,TRBV19,-,TRBJ2-4,TGTGCCAGTAGTATAGGGCGTCAGCCTTTAGCCAAAAACATTCAGTACTTC,CASSIGRQPLAKNIQYF
-,TRBV9,-,TRBJ2-5,TGTGCCAGCAGCCAGGAGGGTGGGGCTCCCAAAGAGACCCAGTACTTC,CASSQEGGAPKETQYF
once,TRBV9,-,TRBJ2-2,TGTGCCAGCAGTCGGGTTCCGAGAACCGGGGAGCTGTTTTTT,CASSRVPRTGELFF
once,TRBV7-8,-,TRBJ2-7,TGTGCCAGCAGCGTATATAGCGGCCTCAACCGGGGGGAGCAGTACTTC,CASSVYSGLNRGEQYF
-,TRBV28,-,TRBJ2-3,TGTGCCAGCAGTTTAAGAACAGCCACAGATACGCAGTATTTT,CASSLRTATDTQYF
-,TRBV25-1,TRBD1,TRBJ2-6,TGTGCCAGCAGTCGCCGGGACAGTAAGAGCTCTGGGGCCAACGTCCTGACTTTC,CASSRRDSKSSGANVLTF
-,TRBV27,TRBD1,TRBJ2-7,TGTGCCAGCAAGATCCGGGACAGTTCCTACGAGCAGTACTTC,CASKIRDSSYEQYF
-,TRBV4-3,TRBD2,TRBJ2-5,TGCGCCAGCAGCCAATTTGGGGGGGGAGAGACCCAGTACTTC,CASSQFGGGETQYF
-,TRBV4-1,-,TRBJ2-3,TGCGCCAGCAGCCAAGTAGAAGGCGTTACAGATACGCAGTATTTT,CASSQVEGVTDTQYF
-,TRBV11-3,-,TRBJ2-3,TGTGCCAGCAGCGTACAGGGAAAGGGGGAAGATACGCAGTATTTT,CASSVQGKGEDTQYF
few,TRBV6-1,TRBD2,TRBJ2-3,TGTGCCAGCAGTGAAGGTAGCGGGTTACTCACAGATACGCAGTATTTT,CASSEGSGLLTDTQYF
-,TRBV7-2,-,TRBJ2-3,TGTGCCAGCAGCTCCGCTACGGTTGCAGATACGCAGTATTTT,CASSSATVADTQYF
-,TRBV7-9,TRBD1,TRBJ1-2,TGTGCCAGTTTTACCGGGACAGGGGATGGGGGCTACACCTTC,CASFTGTGDGGYTF
-,TRBV6-9,TRBD2,TRBJ2-7,TGTGCCAGCAGTATAGCGGGGCCCTACGAGCAGTACTTC,CASSIAGPYEQYF
-,TRBV6-5,-,TRBJ2-7,TGTGCCAGCAGTATAGACTACGAGCAGTACTTC,CASSIDYEQYF
-,TRBV6-5,-,TRBJ1-6,TGTGCCAGCAGTTTTGGGAGTACCATTATGTATTCACCCCTCCACTTT,CASSFGSTIMYSPLHF
-,TRBV15,-,TRBJ1-4,TGTGCCACCAGCAGAGATGCAGCGAGTGAAAAACTGTTTTTT,CATSRDAASEKLFF
-,TRBV6-5,-,TRBJ2-1,TGTGCCAGCAGTTACAGAGGGGCGTGGTATGAGCAGTTCTTC,CASSYRGAWYEQFF
-,TRBV11-2,TRBD1,TRBJ2-7,TGTGCCAGCAGCTTTGGACAGGCCTACGAGCAGTACTTC,CASSFGQAYEQYF
-,TRBV7-7,-,TRBJ2-2,TGTGCTAGCAGCTTACGGGCGGGGTCGGACACCGGGGAGCTGTTTTTT,CASSLRAGSDTGELFF
-,TRBV7-2,TRBD2,TRBJ2-2,TGTGCCAGCAGCTTCCCCCCTAGCGGGATTAACACCGGGGAGCTGTTTTTT,CASSFPPSGINTGELFF
-,TRBV11-3,TRBD2,TRBJ2-1,TGTGCCAGCAGTATGACTAGCGGGGGCCCTTTTGAGCAGTTCTTC,CASSMTSGGPFEQFF
-,TRBV4-2,-,TRBJ2-2,TGTGCCAGCAGCCAGGAAGATAACACCGGGGAGCTGTTTTTT,CASSQEDNTGELFF
-,TRBV15,TRBD2,TRBJ2-7,TGTGCCACCAGCAGAGATCGCGGGGGTCCCCCGTACTTC,CATSRDRGGPPYF
-,TRBV4-3,-,TRBJ1-3,TGCGCCAGCAGCCAAGATGGCCCCAATTTGGGCTCTGGAAACACCATATATTTT,CASSQDGPNLGSGNTIYF
-,TRBV2,-,TRBJ1-2,TGTGCTACAACCCCGAGTCAGGGACTAGGACCTTATGGCTACACCTTC,CATTPSQGLGPYGYTF
-,TRBV27,-,TRBJ1-5,TGTGCCAGCAGTTTGAAGGGCCAGCCCCAGCATTTT,CASSLKGQPQHF
once,TRBV7-9,-,TRBJ1-2,TGTGCCAGCAGCTTAATTCCGGGCAGGGCGGACTATGGCTACACCTTC,CASSLIPGRADYGYTF
-,TRBV7-3,TRBD1,TRBJ2-3,TGTGCCAGCAGCCTGACAGGGGGCGCCACAGATACGCAGTATTTT,CASSLTGGATDTQYF
once,TRBV7-6,-,TRBJ1-3,TGTGCCAGCAGCTTATACAGGGCTGGAAACACCATATATTTT,CASSLYRAGNTIYF